This T cell receptor beta chain was captured by sequencing in a study of blood T cell repertoires in COVID-19. About the study: Researchers got acute and convalescent COVID-19 samples from the United States, Italy and Spain. T cells, B-cell-depleted T cells, or PBMCs provided the cDNA or gDNA that served as material.

Authors' analysis steps: Estimation of nucleated cell counts was performed using reference gene primer amplification. The assay was immunoSEQ multiplex PCR, and TCRdb's table has in-frame clones only and misses some. Clonal size and the V and J genes are those of that table, whereas D and trimming came from the DNA. This sample has some 150,000 clones, with 86% found just once. Germline assignment: CDR1 GTSNPN and CDR2 SVGIG (reference sequence). V was trimmed by 0 bases and J by 11 bases, leaving 13 bases between them. CDR3 length equals 12 residues. The source material was peripheral blood. This sequence originates from a man between 65 and 85 years old with acute or convalescent COVID-19. The J gene is TRBJ1-1, the V gene TRBV30; D unclear. The chain's CDR3 is CAWSVRERGAFF. As DNA, the CDR3 is TGTGCCTGGAGTGTACGCGAAAGAGGCGCTTTCTTT.